This T cell receptor beta chain stems from a study of blood T cell repertoires in COVID-19. Across the study: Sites in the United States, Italy and Spain provided acute and convalescent COVID-19 samples. From T cells, B-cell-depleted T cells, or PBMCs came the material, which was cDNA or gDNA.

All enrollees were about 18 to 100 years old and from 24 US areas. TCRdb keeps only in-frame clones here, not all; method: immunoSEQ multiplex PCR. The data contain a few hundred thousand clones, more than 70% of them seen just once; the ten biggest clones take up about 7.7%. Germline trimming cut 5 bases from V and 6 bases from J; bases unmatched to any gene: 6. The CDR3 consists of 15 residues. The germline V gene encodes CDR1 SGHTA and CDR2 FQGNSA. The chain joins TRBV7-2 to TRBJ2-1; 11 nucleotides agree with TRBD2. This clonotype originated in a woman aged 40 to 49 with acute COVID-19. The specimen sequenced was PBMCs or T cells enriched from blood (not recorded which). CDR3 loop: CASSPDLAGGNEQFF. CDR3 nucleotide sequence: TGTGCCAGCAGCCCCGATCTAGCGGGAGGCAATGAGCAGTTCTTC.